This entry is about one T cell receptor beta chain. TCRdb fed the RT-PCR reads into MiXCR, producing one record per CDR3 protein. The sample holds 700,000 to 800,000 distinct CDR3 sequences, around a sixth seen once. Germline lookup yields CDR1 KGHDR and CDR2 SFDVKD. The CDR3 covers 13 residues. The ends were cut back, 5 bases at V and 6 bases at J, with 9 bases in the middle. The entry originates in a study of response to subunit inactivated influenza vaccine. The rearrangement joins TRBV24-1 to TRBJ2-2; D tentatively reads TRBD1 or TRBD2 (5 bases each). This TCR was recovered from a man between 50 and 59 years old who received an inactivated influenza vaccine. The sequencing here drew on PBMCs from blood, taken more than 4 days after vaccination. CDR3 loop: CATSGGVAGELFF. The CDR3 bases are TGTGCCACCAGTGGAGGGGTGGCCGGGGAGCTGTTTTTT.